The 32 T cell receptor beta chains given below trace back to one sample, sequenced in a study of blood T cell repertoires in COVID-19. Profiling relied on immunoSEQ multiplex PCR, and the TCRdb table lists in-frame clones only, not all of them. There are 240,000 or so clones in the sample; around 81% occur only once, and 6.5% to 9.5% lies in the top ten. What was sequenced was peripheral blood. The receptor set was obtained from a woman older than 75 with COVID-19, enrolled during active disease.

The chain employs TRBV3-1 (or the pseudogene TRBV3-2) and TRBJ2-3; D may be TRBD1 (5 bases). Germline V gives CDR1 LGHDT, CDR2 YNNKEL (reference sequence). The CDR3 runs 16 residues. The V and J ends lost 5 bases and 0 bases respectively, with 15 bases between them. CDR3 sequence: CASSTLGPLSTDTQYF. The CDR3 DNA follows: TGTGCCAGCAGCACCTTGGGGCCACTCAGCACAGATACGCAGTATTTT.

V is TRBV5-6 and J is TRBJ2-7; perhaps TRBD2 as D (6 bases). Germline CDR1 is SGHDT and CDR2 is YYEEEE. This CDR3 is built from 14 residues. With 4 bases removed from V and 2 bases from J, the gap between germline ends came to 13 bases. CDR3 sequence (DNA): TGTGCCAGCAGCCCGCTTAGCGGAACCTACGAGCAGTACTTC. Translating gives CASSPLSGTYEQYF.

The CDR3 loop reads CASIPDRVSGNTIYF. CDR3 coding DNA: TGTGCCAGTATCCCCGACAGGGTCTCTGGAAACACCATATATTTT. The V and J genes are TRBV28 and TRBJ1-3; 7 nucleotides line up with TRBD1. The CDR3 consists of 15 residues. In germline, CDR1 is MDHEN, CDR2 SYDVKM. V trimming: 9 bases; J trimming: 0 bases; junction bases outside the gene matches: 8. Supplemented by reference TRBV28 and TRBJ1-3, the full variable domain reads DVKVTQSSRYLVKRTGEKVFLECVQDMDHENMFWYRQDPGLGLRLIYFSYDVKMKEKGDIPEGYSVSREKKERFSLILESASTNQTSMYLCASIPDRVSGNTIYFGEGSWLTVV.

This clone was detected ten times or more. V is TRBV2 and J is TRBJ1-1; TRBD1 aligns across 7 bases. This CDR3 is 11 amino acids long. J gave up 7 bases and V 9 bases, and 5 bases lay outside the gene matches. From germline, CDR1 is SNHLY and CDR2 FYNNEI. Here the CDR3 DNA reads TGTGCCAGTGGGACAGCGTATGAAGCTTTCTTT. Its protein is CASGTAYEAFF.

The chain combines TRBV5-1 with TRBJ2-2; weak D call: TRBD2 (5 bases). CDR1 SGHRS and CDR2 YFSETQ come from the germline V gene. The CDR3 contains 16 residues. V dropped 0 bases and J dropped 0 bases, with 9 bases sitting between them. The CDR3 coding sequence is TGCGCCAGCAGCTTGGTTACGGGGACGAACACCGGGGAGCTGTTTTTT. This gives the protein CASSLVTGTNTGELFF.

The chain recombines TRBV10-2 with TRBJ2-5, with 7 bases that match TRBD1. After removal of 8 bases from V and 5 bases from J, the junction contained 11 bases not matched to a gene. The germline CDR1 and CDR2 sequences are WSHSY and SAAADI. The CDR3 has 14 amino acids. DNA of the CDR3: TGCGCCAGCCGCCCGCACAGGGGCGTGGAGACCCAGTACTTC. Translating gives CASRPHRGVETQYF.

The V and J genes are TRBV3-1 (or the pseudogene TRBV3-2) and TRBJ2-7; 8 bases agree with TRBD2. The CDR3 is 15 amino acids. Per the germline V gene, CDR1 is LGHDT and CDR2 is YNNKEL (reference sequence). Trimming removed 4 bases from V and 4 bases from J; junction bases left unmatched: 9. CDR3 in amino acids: CASSRPGTSWYEQYF. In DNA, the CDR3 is TGTGCCAGCAGCCGACCCGGGACTAGTTGGTACGAGCAGTACTTC.

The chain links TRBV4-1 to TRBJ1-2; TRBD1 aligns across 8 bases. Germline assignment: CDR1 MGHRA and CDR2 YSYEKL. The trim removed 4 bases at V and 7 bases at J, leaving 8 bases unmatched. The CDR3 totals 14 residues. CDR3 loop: CASSREDRERGYTF. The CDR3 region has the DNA TGCGCCAGCAGCCGCGAGGACAGGGAGCGTGGCTACACCTTC.

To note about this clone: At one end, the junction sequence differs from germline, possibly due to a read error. CDR3 region: CASGGTGELFF. CDR3 sequence (DNA): TGTGCCAGTGGGGGCACCGGAGAGCTGTTTTTT. This chain links TRBV19 with TRBJ2-2; a possible D gene is TRBD1 (6 bases). Germline lookup yields CDR1 LNHDA and CDR2 SQIVND (reference sequence). This CDR3 comprises 11 residues. The full variable domain, in which reference TRBV19 and TRBJ2-2 provide the parts outside the CDR3, is DGGITQSPKYLFRKEGQNVTLSCEQNLNHDAMYWYRQDPGQGLRLIYYSQIVNDFQKGDIAEGYSVSREKKESFPLTVTSAQKNPTAFYLCASGGTGELFFGEGSRLTVL.

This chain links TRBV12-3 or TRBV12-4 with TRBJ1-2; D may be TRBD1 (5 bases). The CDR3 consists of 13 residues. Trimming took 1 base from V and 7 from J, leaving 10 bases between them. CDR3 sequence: CASSLDGGGGYTF. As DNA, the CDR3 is TGTGCCAGCAGTTTAGATGGGGGGGGTGGCTACACCTTC.

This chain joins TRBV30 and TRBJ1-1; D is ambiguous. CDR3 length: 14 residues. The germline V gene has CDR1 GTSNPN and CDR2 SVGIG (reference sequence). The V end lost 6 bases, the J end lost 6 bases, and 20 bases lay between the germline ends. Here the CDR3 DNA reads TGTGCCTGTAGTCCGGTTAACGCGGTTGCTGAAGCTTTCTTT. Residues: CACSPVNAVAEAFF.

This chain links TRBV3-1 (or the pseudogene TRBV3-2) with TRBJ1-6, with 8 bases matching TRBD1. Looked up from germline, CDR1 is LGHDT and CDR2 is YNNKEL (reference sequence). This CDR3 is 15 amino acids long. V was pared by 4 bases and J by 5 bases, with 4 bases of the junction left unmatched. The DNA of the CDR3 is TGTGCCAGCAGCCGGCAGGGGGCAGATAATTCACCCCTCCACTTT. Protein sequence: CASSRQGADNSPLHF.

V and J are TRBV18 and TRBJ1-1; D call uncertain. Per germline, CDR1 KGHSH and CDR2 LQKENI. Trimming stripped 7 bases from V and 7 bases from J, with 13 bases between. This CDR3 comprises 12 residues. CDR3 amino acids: CASLDRGNEAFF. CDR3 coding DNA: TGTGCCAGCTTGGATCGCGGAAATGAAGCTTTCTTT.

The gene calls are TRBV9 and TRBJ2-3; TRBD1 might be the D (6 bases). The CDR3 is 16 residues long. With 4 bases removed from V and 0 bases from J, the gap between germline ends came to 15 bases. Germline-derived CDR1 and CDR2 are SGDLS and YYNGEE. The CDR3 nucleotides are TGTGCCAGCAGCTTCCACCGGGACAAGAGCACAGATACGCAGTATTTT. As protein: CASSFHRDKSTDTQYF.

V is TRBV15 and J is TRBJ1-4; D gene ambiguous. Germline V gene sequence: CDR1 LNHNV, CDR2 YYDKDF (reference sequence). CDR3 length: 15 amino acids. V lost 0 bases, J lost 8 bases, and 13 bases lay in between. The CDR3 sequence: CATSRDTGDVEKLFF. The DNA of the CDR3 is TGTGCCACCAGCAGAGATACGGGAGACGTCGAAAAACTGTTTTTT.

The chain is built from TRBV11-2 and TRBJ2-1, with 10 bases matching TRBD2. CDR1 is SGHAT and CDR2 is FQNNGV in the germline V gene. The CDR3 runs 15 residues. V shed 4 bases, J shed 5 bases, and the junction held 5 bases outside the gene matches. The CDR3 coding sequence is TGTGCCAGCAGCTCAACTAGCGGGGCAAACAATGAGCAGTTCTTC. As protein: CASSSTSGANNEQFF.

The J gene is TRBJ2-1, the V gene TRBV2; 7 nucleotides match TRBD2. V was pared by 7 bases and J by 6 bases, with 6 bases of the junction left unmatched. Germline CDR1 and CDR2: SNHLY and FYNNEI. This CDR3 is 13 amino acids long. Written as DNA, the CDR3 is TGTGCCAGCATTCAAGCGGGGCTCAATGAGCAGTTCTTC. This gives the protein CASIQAGLNEQFF.

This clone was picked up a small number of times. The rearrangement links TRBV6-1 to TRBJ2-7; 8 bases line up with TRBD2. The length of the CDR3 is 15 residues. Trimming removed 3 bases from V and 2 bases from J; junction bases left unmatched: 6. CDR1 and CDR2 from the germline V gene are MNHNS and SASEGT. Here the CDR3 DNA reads TGTGCCAGCAGTGATGGGATAGCGGGACCCTACGAGCAGTACTTC. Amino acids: CASSDGIAGPYEQYF.

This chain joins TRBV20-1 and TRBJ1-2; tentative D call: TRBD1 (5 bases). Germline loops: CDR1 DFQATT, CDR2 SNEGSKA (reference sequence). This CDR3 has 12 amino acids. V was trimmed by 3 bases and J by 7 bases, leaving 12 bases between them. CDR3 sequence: CSASASGGGYTF. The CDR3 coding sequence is TGCAGTGCTAGTGCCTCGGGGGGTGGCTACACCTTC.

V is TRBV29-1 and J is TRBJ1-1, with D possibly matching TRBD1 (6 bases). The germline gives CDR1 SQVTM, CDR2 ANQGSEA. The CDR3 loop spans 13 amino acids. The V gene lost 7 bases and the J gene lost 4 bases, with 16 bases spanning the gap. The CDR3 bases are TGCAGCGCCCCTCAGGGGTTGGGCACTGAAGCTTTCTTT. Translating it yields CSAPQGLGTEAFF.

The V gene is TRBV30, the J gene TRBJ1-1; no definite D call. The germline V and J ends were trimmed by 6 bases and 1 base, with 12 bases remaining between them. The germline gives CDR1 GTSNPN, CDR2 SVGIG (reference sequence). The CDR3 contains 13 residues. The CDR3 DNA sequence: TGTGCCTGCCAGACCGGAGGGAACACTGAAGCTTTCTTT. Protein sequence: CACQTGGNTEAFF.

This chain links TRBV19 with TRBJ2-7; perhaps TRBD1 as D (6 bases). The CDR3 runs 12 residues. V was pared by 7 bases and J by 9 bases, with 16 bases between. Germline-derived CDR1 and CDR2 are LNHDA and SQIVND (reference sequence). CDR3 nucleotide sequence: TGTGCCAGTACGGCACAGGGATTCGGGCAGTACTTC. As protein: CASTAQGFGQYF.

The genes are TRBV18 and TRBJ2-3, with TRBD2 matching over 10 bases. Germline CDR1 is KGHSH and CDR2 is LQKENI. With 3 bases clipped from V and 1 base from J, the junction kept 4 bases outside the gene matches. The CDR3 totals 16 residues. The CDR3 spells CASSPRLAGRTDTQYF. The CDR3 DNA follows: TGTGCCAGCTCACCGCGACTAGCGGGCCGCACAGATACGCAGTATTTT.

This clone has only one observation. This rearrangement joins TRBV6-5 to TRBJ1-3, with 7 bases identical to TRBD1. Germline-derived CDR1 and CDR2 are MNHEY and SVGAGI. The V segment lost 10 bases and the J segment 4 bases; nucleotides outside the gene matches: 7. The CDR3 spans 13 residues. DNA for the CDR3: TGTGCCACCAGACAGGGTGGAGGAAACACCATATATTTT. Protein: CATRQGGGNTIYF.

The CDR3 DNA reads TGTGCCTGGAGTGTACGAAGGACAGGGACCAATGAGCAGTTCTTC. It translates to CAWSVRRTGTNEQFF. The chain uses TRBV30 and TRBJ2-1, with TRBD1 matching 8 bases. Trimming took 0 bases from V and 6 from J; bases not matched to a gene: 7. Germline-derived CDR1 and CDR2 are GTSNPN and SVGIG (reference sequence). The CDR3 loop spans 15 amino acids.

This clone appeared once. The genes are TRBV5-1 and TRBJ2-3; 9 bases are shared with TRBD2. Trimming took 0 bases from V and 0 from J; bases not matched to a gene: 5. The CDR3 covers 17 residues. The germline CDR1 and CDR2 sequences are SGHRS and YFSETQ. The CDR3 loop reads CASSLGVAGVSTDTQYF. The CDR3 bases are TGCGCCAGCAGCTTGGGGGTAGCGGGGGTGAGCACAGATACGCAGTATTTT.

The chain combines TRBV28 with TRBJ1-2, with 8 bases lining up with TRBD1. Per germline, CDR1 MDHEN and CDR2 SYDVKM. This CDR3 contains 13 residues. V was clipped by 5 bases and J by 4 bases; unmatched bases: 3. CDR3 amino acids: CASSTTGAYGYTF. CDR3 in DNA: TGTGCCAGCAGTACGACAGGGGCCTATGGCTACACCTTC.

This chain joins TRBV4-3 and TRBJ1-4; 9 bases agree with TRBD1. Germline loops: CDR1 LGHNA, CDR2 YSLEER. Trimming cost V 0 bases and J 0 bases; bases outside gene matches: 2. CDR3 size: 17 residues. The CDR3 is CASSQERQGATNEKLFF. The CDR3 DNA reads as TGCGCCAGCAGCCAAGAGAGACAGGGGGCAACTAATGAAAAACTGTTTTTT.

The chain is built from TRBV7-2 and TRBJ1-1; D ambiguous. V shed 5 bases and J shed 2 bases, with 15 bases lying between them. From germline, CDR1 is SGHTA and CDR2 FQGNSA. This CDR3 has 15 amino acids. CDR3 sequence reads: CASSPALGGNTEAFF. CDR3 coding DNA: TGTGCCAGCAGCCCGGCTTTGGGAGGAAACACTGAAGCTTTCTTT.

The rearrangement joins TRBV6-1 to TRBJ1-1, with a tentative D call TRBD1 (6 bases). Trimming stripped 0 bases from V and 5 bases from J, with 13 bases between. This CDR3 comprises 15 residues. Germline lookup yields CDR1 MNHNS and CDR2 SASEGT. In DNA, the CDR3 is TGTGCCAGCAGTGAAGCAGGGGGAAGAAGGACTGAAGCTTTCTTT. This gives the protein CASSEAGGRRTEAFF.

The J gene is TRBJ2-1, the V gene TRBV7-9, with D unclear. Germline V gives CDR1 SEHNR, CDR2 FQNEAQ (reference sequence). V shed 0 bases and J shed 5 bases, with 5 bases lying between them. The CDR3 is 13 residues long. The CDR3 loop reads CASSLAQNNEQFF. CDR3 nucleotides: TGTGCCAGCAGCTTAGCTCAAAACAATGAGCAGTTCTTC.

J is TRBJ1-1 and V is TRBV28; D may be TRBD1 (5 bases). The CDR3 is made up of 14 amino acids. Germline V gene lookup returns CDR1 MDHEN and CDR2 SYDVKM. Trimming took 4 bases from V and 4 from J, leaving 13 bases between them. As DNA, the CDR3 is TGTGCCAGCAGTTCGGGAGGGGCTGGCACTGAAGCTTTCTTT. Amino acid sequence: CASSSGGAGTEAFF. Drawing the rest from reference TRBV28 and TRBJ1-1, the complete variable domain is DVKVTQSSRYLVKRTGEKVFLECVQDMDHENMFWYRQDPGLGLRLIYFSYDVKMKEKGDIPEGYSVSREKKERFSLILESASTNQTSMYLCASSSGGAGTEAFFGQGTRLTVV.